A selection of T cell receptor beta chains follows, all from one sample in a study of CD8+ T cells in alopecia areata. The table came from immunoSEQ multiplex PCR; TCRdb's copy has only in-frame clones and leaves some out. The sample lists some 190,000 clones; 40% to 55% were seen once. This specimen was CD8+ T cells sorted from blood, taken at approximately week 52, from a patient treated with tofacitinib. The receptors were gathered from a human donor with alopecia areata. CDR3s include the opening cysteine and the closing phenylalanine or tryptophan. The D gene is left open where the match is weak. The size entry is marked missing in some rows and otherwise reads once, few, many or a size class.

clone_size: NA
j_call: TRBJ2-3
v_call: TRBV5-1
d_call: NA
cdr3_nt: TGCGCCAGCAGCCCCGGGTTGGCAGATACGCAGTATTTT
cdr3_aa: CASSPGLADTQYF

clone_size: NA
j_call: TRBJ2-7
v_call: TRBV29-1
d_call: TRBD1
cdr3_nt: TGCAGCGTCGGAAAGGGGACAGGGGTTGGGTACGAGCAGTACTTC
cdr3_aa: CSVGKGTGVGYEQYF

clone_size: many
j_call: TRBJ1-4
v_call: TRBV5-5
d_call: TRBD1
cdr3_nt: TGTGCCAGCAGTCACGGGACAGGGAAAAATGAAAAACTGTTTTTT
cdr3_aa: CASSHGTGKNEKLFF

clone_size: NA
j_call: TRBJ1-2
v_call: TRBV27
d_call: NA
cdr3_nt: TGTGCCAGCAGTTTATCCGGGGGAGTACTAGATGGCTACACCTTC
cdr3_aa: CASSLSGGVLDGYTF

clone_size: NA
j_call: TRBJ2-5
v_call: TRBV7-8
d_call: NA
cdr3_nt: TGTGCCAGCCACTGGGGGGCCGTCAAAGAGACCCAGTACTTC
cdr3_aa: CASHWGAVKETQYF

clone_size: few
j_call: TRBJ2-7
v_call: TRBV5-4
d_call: NA
cdr3_nt: TGTGCCAGCAGCGACCGCTCCGGGGGCGCGAACTACGAGCAGTACTTC
cdr3_aa: CASSDRSGGANYEQYF

clone_size: NA
j_call: TRBJ2-3
v_call: TRBV5-6
d_call: TRBD1
cdr3_nt: TGTGCCAGCAGCTCACGGACAGGGGGCAGGGATACGCAGTATTTT
cdr3_aa: CASSSRTGGRDTQYF

clone_size: once
j_call: TRBJ1-2
v_call: TRBV29-1
d_call: NA
cdr3_nt: TGCAGCGTTGTCACAGGGAAAGGCTACACCTTC
cdr3_aa: CSVVTGKGYTF

clone_size: NA
j_call: TRBJ1-1
v_call: TRBV7-9
d_call: NA
cdr3_nt: TGTGCCAGCAGGGACATGGGGGGGAACACTGAAGCTTTCTTT
cdr3_aa: CASRDMGGNTEAFF

clone_size: NA
j_call: TRBJ1-1
v_call: TRBV4-3
d_call: NA
cdr3_nt: TGCGCCAGCAGCCAAGTGACAGGCTCTGAAGCTTTCTTT
cdr3_aa: CASSQVTGSEAFF

clone_size: NA
j_call: TRBJ1-2
v_call: TRBV30
d_call: TRBD1
cdr3_nt: TGTGCCTTTGACAGGGATAAGGGCTACACCTTC
cdr3_aa: CAFDRDKGYTF

clone_size: few
j_call: TRBJ1-5
v_call: TRBV6-1
d_call: NA
cdr3_nt: TGTGCCAGCAGTGGGAGGAATAGCAATCAGCCCCAGCATTTT
cdr3_aa: CASSGRNSNQPQHF

clone_size: once
j_call: TRBJ1-2
v_call: TRBV27
d_call: NA
cdr3_nt: TGTGCCAGCGCCCCCAACCGCCCTGGGGGCTATGGCTACACCTTC
cdr3_aa: CASAPNRPGGYGYTF

clone_size: many
j_call: TRBJ1-1
v_call: TRBV4-2
d_call: NA
cdr3_nt: TGTGCCAGCAGCCCTCTCCTTGGGATGAACACTGAAGCTTTCTTT
cdr3_aa: CASSPLLGMNTEAFF

clone_size: NA
j_call: TRBJ2-5
v_call: TRBV14
d_call: TRBD2
cdr3_nt: TGTGCCAGCAGTCCAGGACTAGCGGGGGATTCAGACTTC
cdr3_aa: CASSPGLAGDSDF

clone_size: NA
j_call: TRBJ2-4
v_call: TRBV5-6
d_call: NA
cdr3_nt: TGTGCCAGCAGCTTGTCCAGTCCCAACATTCAGTACTTC
cdr3_aa: CASSLSSPNIQYF

clone_size: NA
j_call: TRBJ2-2
v_call: TRBV30
d_call: NA
cdr3_nt: TGTGCCTGGAGTGTGGGGCCCGGGGAGCTGTTTTTT
cdr3_aa: CAWSVGPGELFF

clone_size: few
j_call: TRBJ2-1
v_call: TRBV13
d_call: NA
cdr3_nt: TGTGCCAGCAGCTTACTGGGGGCCACCCCATACAATGAGCAGTTCTTC
cdr3_aa: CASSLLGATPYNEQFF

clone_size: NA
j_call: TRBJ1-6
v_call: TRBV9
d_call: TRBD1
cdr3_nt: TGTGCCAGCAGCACTCGACAGGGTTCGGATTCACCCCTCCACTTT
cdr3_aa: CASSTRQGSDSPLHF

clone_size: once
j_call: TRBJ1-1
v_call: TRBV5-6
d_call: NA
cdr3_nt: TGTGCCAGCAGCGCCTCGTCGGCTGAAGCTTTCTTT
cdr3_aa: CASSASSAEAFF

clone_size: NA
j_call: TRBJ1-2
v_call: TRBV9
d_call: NA
cdr3_nt: TGTGCCAGCAGCGTAGGATCTGGGCCTGGCCGTGGCTACACCTTC
cdr3_aa: CASSVGSGPGRGYTF

clone_size: NA
j_call: TRBJ2-7
v_call: TRBV6-5
d_call: TRBD2
cdr3_nt: TGTGCCAGCAGTTACCGGGGGGTTTCCTACGAGCAGTACTTC
cdr3_aa: CASSYRGVSYEQYF

clone_size: few
j_call: TRBJ2-1
v_call: TRBV19
d_call: TRBD1
cdr3_nt: TGTGCCAGTAGTTCGGGGGCCGGGACAGGGGTCAATGAGCAGTTCTTC
cdr3_aa: CASSSGAGTGVNEQFF

clone_size: few
j_call: TRBJ2-3
v_call: TRBV6-1
d_call: NA
cdr3_nt: TGTGCCAGCAGTGAAGCGGCCCGAGGGACGCAGTATTTT
cdr3_aa: CASSEAARGTQYF

clone_size: few
j_call: TRBJ2-3
v_call: TRBV13
d_call: TRBD2
cdr3_nt: TGTGCCAGCAGCAAGGGAGCGGGGTCCGGAGATACGCAGTATTTT
cdr3_aa: CASSKGAGSGDTQYF